This T cell receptor beta chain emerged from a study of blood T cells in healthy people across ages. The authors extracted at least 6 micrograms of total RNA per sample. A second PCR of about 7 to 12 cycles used a sample-barcoded 5' primer and a J-beta primer mix. TCRdb fed the 5' RACE reads into MiXCR, producing one record per CDR3 protein. The sample includes about 1.5 million distinct CDR3 sequences, 35% to 45% seen only once; the top ten take over 3.5%. Trimming cost V 5 bases and J 1 base, with 14 bases left between them. In germline, CDR1 is MNHEY, CDR2 SMNVEV (reference sequence). The CDR3 covers 15 residues.

Specimen: blood. The chain recombines TRBV27 with TRBJ1-1; TRBD1 might be the D (6 bases). The sequence was collected from a woman aged 18-35 years in good health. The CDR3 DNA is TGTGCCAGCAGTCTACGACAGGTATCGAACACTGAAGCTTTCTTT. Translating it yields CASSLRQVSNTEAFF.